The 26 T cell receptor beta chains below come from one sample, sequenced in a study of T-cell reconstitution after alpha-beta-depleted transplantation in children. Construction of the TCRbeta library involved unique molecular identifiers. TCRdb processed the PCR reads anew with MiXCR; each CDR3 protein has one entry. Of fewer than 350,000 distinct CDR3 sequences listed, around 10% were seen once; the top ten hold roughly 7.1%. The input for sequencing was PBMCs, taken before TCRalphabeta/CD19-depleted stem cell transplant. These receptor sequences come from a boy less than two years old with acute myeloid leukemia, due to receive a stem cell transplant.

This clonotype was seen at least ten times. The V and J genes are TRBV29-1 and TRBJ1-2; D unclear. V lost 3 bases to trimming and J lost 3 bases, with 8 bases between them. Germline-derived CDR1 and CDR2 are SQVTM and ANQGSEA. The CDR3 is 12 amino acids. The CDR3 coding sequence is TGCAGCGTTGACGAGGGCGACTATGGCTACACCTTC. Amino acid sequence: CSVDEGDYGYTF.

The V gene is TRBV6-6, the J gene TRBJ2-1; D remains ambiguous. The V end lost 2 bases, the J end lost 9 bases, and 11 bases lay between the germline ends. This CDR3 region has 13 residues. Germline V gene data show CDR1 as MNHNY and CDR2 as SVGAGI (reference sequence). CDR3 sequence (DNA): TGTGCCAGCAGTTACAACGTATTCACTGAGCAGTTCTTC. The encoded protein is CASSYNVFTEQFF.

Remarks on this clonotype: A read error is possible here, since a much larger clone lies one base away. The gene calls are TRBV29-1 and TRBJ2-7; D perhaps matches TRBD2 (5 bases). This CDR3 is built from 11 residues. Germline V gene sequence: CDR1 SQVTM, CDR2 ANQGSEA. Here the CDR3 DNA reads TGCAGCGTTCGGGGTTACTACGCGCAGTACTTC. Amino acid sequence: CSVRGYYAQYF.

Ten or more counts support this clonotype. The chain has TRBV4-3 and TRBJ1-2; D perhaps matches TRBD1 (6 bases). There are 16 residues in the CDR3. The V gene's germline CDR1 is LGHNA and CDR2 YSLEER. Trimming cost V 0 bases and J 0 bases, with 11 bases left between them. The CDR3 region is CASSQDPAGANYGYTF. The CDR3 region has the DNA TGCGCCAGCAGCCAAGATCCCGCAGGGGCTAACTATGGCTACACCTTC.

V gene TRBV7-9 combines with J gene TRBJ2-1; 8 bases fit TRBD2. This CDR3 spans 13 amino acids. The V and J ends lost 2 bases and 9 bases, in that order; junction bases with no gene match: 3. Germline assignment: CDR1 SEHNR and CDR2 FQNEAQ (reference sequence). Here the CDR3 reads CASSLPGTSEQFF. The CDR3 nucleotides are TGTGCCAGCAGCTTACCTGGGACTAGTGAGCAGTTCTTC.

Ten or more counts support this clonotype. The CDR3 here is CASTRDSGLNGYTF. In DNA, the CDR3 is TGTGCCAGCACCCGGGACAGTGGATTGAATGGCTACACCTTC. The chain joins TRBV28 to TRBJ1-2, with 7 positions matching TRBD1. This CDR3 has 14 residues. The V and J ends lost 7 bases and 6 bases, in that order; junction bases with no gene match: 11. Germline V gene sequence: CDR1 MDHEN, CDR2 SYDVKM.

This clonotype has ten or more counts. CDR3 region: CATSRAASGVNNEQFF. The CDR3 nucleotides are TGTGCCACCAGCAGAGCGGCTAGCGGAGTGAACAATGAGCAGTTCTTC. The chain carries TRBV15 and TRBJ2-1; TRBD2 agrees at 7 bases. The CDR3 totals 16 residues. J gave up 5 bases and V 1 base, and 8 bases lay outside the gene matches. CDR1 is LNHNV, CDR2 YYDKDF, per germline (reference sequence).

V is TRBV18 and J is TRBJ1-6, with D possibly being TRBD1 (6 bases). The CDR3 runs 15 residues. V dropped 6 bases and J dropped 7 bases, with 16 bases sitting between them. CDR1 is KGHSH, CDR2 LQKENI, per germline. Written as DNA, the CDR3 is TGTGCCAGCTCCAACTCAGGACAGACCAATTCACCCCTCCACTTT. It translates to CASSNSGQTNSPLHF.

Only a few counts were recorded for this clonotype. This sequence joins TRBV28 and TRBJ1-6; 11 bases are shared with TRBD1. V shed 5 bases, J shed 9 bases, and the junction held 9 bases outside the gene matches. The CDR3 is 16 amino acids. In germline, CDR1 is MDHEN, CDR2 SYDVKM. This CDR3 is CASSRRDRGIGSPLHF. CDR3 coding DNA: TGTGCCAGCAGTCGTCGGGACAGGGGGATCGGTTCACCCCTCCACTTT.

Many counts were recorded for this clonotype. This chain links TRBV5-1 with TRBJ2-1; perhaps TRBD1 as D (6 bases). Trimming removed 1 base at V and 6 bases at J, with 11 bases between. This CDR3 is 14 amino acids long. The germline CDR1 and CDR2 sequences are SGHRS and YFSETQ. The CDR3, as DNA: TGCGCCAGCAGCTTGACAGGGCATGGCAATGAGCAGTTCTTC. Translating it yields CASSLTGHGNEQFF.

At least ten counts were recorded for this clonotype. This CDR3 reads CASSLGAGGRGEKLFF. The CDR3, as DNA: TGCGCCAGCAGCCTTGGCGCCGGAGGGAGAGGAGAAAAACTGTTTTTT. V gene TRBV4-3 combines with J gene TRBJ1-4; no reliable D call. Trimming removed 4 bases from V and 8 bases from J, with 20 bases in between. The CDR3 has 16 residues. Germline CDR1 and CDR2: LGHNA and YSLEER.

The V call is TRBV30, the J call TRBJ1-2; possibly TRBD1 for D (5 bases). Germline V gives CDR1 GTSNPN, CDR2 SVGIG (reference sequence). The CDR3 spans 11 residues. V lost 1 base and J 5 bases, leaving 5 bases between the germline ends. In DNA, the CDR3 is TGTGCCTGGAGTGAGGGGTATGGCTACACCTTC. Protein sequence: CAWSEGYGYTF.

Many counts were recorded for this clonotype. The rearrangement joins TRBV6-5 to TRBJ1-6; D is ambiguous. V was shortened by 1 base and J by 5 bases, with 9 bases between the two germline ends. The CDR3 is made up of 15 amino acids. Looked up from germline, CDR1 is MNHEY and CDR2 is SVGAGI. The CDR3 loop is CASSYYGPDNSPLHF. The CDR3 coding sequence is TGTGCCAGCAGTTACTACGGGCCGGATAATTCACCCCTCCACTTT.

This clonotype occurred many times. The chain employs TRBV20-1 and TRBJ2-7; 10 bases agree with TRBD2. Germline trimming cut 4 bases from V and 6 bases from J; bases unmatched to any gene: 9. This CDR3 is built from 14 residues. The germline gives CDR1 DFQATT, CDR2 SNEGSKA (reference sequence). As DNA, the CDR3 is TGCAGTGCTACGGCCGGGACTAGCGTCCCCGAGCAGTACTTC. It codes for CSATAGTSVPEQYF.

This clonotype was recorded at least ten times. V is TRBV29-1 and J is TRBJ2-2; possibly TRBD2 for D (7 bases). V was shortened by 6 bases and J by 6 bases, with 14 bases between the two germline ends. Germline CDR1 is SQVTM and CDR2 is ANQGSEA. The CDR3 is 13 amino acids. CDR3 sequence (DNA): TGCAGCGTGGGGGGGGCAAACTCCGGGGAGCTGTTTTTT. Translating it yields CSVGGANSGELFF.

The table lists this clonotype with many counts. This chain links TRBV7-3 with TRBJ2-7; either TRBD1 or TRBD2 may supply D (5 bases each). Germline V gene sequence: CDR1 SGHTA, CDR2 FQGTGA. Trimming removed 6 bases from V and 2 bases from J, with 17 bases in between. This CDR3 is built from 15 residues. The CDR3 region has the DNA TGTGCCAGCAGTGCCTCAGGGACCCAACCCTACGAGCAGTACTTC. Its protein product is CASSASGTQPYEQYF.

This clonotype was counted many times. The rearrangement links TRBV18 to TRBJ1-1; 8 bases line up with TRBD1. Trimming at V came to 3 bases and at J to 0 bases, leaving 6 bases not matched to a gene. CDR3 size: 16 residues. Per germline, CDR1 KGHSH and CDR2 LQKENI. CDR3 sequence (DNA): TGTGCCAGCTCACCCCAGACAGGGGAAATGAACACTGAAGCTTTCTTT. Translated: CASSPQTGEMNTEAFF.

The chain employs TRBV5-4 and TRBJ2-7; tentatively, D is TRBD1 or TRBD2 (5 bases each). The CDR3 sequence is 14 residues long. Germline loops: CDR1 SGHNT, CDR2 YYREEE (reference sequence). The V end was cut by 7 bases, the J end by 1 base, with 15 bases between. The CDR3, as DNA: TGTGCCAGCGCCCCCGGGGCTATATCCTACGAGCAGTACTTC. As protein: CASAPGAISYEQYF.

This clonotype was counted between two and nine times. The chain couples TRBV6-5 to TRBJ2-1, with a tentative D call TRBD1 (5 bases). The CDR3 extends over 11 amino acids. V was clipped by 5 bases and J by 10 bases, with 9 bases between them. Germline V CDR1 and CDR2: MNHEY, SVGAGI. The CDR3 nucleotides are TGTGCCAGCAGTCAGGGTGTAGAGCAGTTCTTC. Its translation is CASSQGVEQFF.

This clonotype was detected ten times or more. The CDR3 is CASNFGGGETQYF. The CDR3 DNA reads as TGCGCCAGCAACTTCGGGGGCGGCGAGACCCAGTACTTC. The gene calls are TRBV5-1 and TRBJ2-5; D may correspond to TRBD1 or TRBD2 (6 bases each). The CDR3 totals 13 residues. Germline V lookup: CDR1 SGHRS, CDR2 YFSETQ. V lost 6 bases, J lost 5 bases, and 14 bases lay in between.

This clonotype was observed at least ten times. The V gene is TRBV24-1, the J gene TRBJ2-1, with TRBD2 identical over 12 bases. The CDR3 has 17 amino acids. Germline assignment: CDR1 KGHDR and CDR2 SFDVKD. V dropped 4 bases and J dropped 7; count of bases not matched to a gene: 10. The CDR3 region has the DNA TGTGCCACCAGTGACCGGCCGACTAGCGGGAGATGGAATGAGCAGTTCTTC. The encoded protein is CATSDRPTSGRWNEQFF.

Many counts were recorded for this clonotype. CDR3 region: CASSSQGANTGELFF. DNA of the CDR3: TGCGCCAGCAGCTCCCAGGGGGCGAACACCGGGGAGCTGTTTTTT. V gene TRBV5-1 combines with J gene TRBJ2-2; TRBD1 matches 7 bases. CDR3 length: 15 amino acids. The V gene end was trimmed by 3 bases and the J gene end by 0 bases; junction bases not matched to a gene: 2. Germline CDR1 is SGHRS and CDR2 is YFSETQ.

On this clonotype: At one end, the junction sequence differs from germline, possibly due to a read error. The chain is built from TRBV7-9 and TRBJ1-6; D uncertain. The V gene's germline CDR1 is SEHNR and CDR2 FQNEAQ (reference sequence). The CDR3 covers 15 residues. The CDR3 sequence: CASSLGVESSSPLHF. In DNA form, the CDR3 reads TGTGCCAGCAGTTTAGGCGTGGAAAGCAGTTCACCCCTCCACTTT.

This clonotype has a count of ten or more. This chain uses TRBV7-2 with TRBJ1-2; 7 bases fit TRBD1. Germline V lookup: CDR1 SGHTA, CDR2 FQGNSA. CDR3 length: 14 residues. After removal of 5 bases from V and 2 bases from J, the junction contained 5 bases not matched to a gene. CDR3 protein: CASSRTGANYGYTF. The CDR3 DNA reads TGTGCCAGCAGCCGTACAGGGGCGAACTATGGCTACACCTTC.

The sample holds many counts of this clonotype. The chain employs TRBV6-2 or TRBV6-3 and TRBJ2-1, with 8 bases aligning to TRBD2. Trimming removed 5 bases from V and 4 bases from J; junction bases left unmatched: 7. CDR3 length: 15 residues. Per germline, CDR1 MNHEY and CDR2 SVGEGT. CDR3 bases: TGTGCCAGCAGTCCCTTTGTAGCGGGGTACAATGAGCAGTTCTTC. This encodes CASSPFVAGYNEQFF.

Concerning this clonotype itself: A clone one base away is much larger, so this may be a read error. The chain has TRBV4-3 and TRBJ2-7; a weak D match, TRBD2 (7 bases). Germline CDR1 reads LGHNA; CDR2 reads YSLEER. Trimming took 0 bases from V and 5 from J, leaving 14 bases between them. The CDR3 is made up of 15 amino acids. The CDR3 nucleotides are TGCGCCAGCAGCCAAGAGCGGGGGCGCTCGGACGAGCAGTACTTC. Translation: CASSQERGRSDEQYF.